These T cell receptor beta chains were read from a single sample in a study of CD8+ T cells in alopecia areata. TCRdb's copy holds only in-frame clones and misses some; the assay was immunoSEQ multiplex PCR. The sample contains some 100,000 clones, roughly 45% of which appear only once. This specimen consisted of CD8+ T cells sorted from blood, obtained at week 24, from a patient treated with tofacitinib. The receptors originated from a human donor with alopecia areata. Both conserved end residues are part of each CDR3. The order of the fields is D gene, J gene, V gene, clone size, CDR3 protein, CDR3 DNA. The D gene is left open where the match is weak. The listing skips clone size in some rows; elsewhere it reads once, few, many or a size class.

D gene: TRBD2; J gene: TRBJ2-7; V gene: TRBV13; clone size: few; CDR3 protein: CASSSGGRGAYEQYF; CDR3 DNA: TGTGCCAGCAGCTCTGGCGGGAGGGGTGCATACGAGCAGTACTTC
D gene: TRBD2; J gene: TRBJ2-1; V gene: TRBV29-1; clone size: NA; CDR3 protein: CSVEGAGGRNEQFF; CDR3 DNA: TGCAGCGTTGAAGGTGCGGGAGGACGCAATGAGCAGTTCTTC
D gene: TRBD2; J gene: TRBJ2-7; V gene: TRBV10-3; clone size: NA; CDR3 protein: CAISESTSGRYEQYF; CDR3 DNA: TGTGCCATCAGTGAGTCCACTAGCGGGAGATACGAGCAGTACTTC
D gene: NA; J gene: TRBJ1-4; V gene: TRBV6-6; clone size: few; CDR3 protein: CASSFRGANEKLFF; CDR3 DNA: TGTGCCAGCAGTTTCCGTGGGGCTAATGAAAAACTGTTTTTT
D gene: NA; J gene: TRBJ2-1; V gene: TRBV11-2; clone size: few; CDR3 protein: CASSLGIGVDEQFF; CDR3 DNA: TGTGCCAGCAGCTTAGGGATCGGAGTGGATGAGCAGTTCTTC
D gene: TRBD1; J gene: TRBJ2-1; V gene: TRBV29-1; clone size: NA; CDR3 protein: CSVDDTGQGSWDEQFF; CDR3 DNA: TGCAGCGTGGATGATACGGGACAGGGGTCCTGGGATGAGCAGTTCTTC
D gene: NA; J gene: TRBJ2-7; V gene: TRBV27; clone size: NA; CDR3 protein: CASSHRGLSYEQYF; CDR3 DNA: TGTGCCAGCAGCCACCGTGGGCTCTCCTACGAGCAGTACTTC
D gene: NA; J gene: TRBJ2-5; V gene: TRBV9; clone size: few; CDR3 protein: CASSTEQETQYF; CDR3 DNA: TGTGCCAGCAGCACGGAGCAGGAGACCCAGTACTTC
D gene: NA; J gene: TRBJ1-1; V gene: TRBV2; clone size: NA; CDR3 protein: CASSGPGITVNTEAFF; CDR3 DNA: TGTGCCAGCAGTGGACCCGGTATTACAGTGAACACTGAAGCTTTCTTT
D gene: TRBD2; J gene: TRBJ2-3; V gene: TRBV19; clone size: NA; CDR3 protein: CASSILAGTSGEGGTQYF; CDR3 DNA: TGTGCCAGTAGTATCCTCGCCGGGACTAGCGGGGAGGGCGGTACGCAGTATTTT
D gene: TRBD2; J gene: TRBJ2-7; V gene: TRBV11-2; clone size: few; CDR3 protein: CASSFGTSGYEQYF; CDR3 DNA: TGTGCCAGCAGCTTCGGGACTAGCGGATACGAGCAGTACTTC
D gene: NA; J gene: TRBJ2-3; V gene: TRBV5-4; clone size: NA; CDR3 protein: CASSLWLAASTDTQYF; CDR3 DNA: TGTGCCAGCAGCTTGTGGTTGGCGGCTAGCACAGATACGCAGTATTTT
D gene: TRBD2; J gene: TRBJ2-1; V gene: TRBV19; clone size: NA; CDR3 protein: CASRAYSGGHNEQFF; CDR3 DNA: TGTGCCAGTAGGGCTTATAGCGGGGGTCACAATGAGCAGTTCTTC
D gene: TRBD1; J gene: TRBJ1-2; V gene: TRBV29-1; clone size: NA; CDR3 protein: CSVEGDRGEHYGYTF; CDR3 DNA: TGCAGCGTTGAAGGTGACAGGGGAGAACACTATGGCTACACCTTC
D gene: NA; J gene: TRBJ2-7; V gene: TRBV7-8; clone size: few; CDR3 protein: CASSLGTSNYEQYF; CDR3 DNA: TGTGCCAGCAGCTTAGGGACGTCAAACTACGAGCAGTACTTC
D gene: NA; J gene: TRBJ2-7; V gene: TRBV27; clone size: NA; CDR3 protein: CASSLDTPPAEQYF; CDR3 DNA: TGTGCCAGCAGTTTGGACACCCCCCCCGCCGAGCAGTACTTC